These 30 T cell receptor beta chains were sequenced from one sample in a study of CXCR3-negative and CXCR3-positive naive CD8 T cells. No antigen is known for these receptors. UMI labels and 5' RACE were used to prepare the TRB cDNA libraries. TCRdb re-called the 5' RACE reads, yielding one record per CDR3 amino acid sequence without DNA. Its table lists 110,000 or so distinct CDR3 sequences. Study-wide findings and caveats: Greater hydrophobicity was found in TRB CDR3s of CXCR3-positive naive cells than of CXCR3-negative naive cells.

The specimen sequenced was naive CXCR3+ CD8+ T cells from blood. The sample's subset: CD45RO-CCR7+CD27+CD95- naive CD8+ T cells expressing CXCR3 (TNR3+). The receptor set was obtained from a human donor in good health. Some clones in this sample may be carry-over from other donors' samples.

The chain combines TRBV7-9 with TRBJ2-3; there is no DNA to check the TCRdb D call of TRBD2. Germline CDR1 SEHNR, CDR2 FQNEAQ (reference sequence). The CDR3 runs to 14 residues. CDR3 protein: CANERLASTDTQYF.

The CDR3 spells CSGVLPDRTYEQYF. V gene TRBV29-1 combines with J gene TRBJ2-7; TCRdb proposes TRBD1, but this gene call is untestable without DNA. The CDR3 is made up of 14 amino acids. Germline CDR1 reads SQVTM; CDR2 reads ANQGSEA.

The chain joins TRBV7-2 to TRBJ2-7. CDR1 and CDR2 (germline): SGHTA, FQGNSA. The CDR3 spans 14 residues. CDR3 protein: CASSLIDSSYEQYF.

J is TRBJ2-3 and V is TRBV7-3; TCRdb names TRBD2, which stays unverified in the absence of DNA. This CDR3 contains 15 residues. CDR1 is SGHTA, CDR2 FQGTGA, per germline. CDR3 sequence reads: CASSFSGGAGDTQYF. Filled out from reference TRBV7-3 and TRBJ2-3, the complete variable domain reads GAGVSQTPSNKVTEKGKYVELRCDPISGHTALYWYRQSLGQGPEFLIYFQGTGAADDSGLPNDRFFAVRPEGSVSTLKIQRTERGDSAVYLCASSFSGGAGDTQYFGPGTRLTVL.

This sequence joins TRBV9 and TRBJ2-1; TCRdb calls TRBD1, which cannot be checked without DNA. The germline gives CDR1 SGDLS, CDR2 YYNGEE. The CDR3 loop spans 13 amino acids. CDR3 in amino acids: CASSVRGWYEQFF.

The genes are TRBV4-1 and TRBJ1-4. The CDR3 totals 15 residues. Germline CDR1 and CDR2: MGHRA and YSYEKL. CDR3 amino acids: CASSQQLPANEKLFF.

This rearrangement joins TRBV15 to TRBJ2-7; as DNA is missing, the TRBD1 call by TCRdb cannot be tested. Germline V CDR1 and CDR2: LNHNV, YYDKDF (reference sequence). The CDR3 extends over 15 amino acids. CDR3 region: CATSRDRVPSYEQYF.

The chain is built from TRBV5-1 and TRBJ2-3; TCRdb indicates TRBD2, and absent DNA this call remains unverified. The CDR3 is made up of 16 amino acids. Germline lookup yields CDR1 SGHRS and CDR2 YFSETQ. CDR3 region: CASSAGLAGVTDTQYF.

CDR3 sequence reads: CASSTRTRNEQYF. The chain employs TRBV19 and TRBJ2-7; TCRdb outputs TRBD2, but without DNA this stays unchecked. From germline, CDR1 is LNHDA and CDR2 SQIVND (reference sequence). This CDR3 contains 13 residues.

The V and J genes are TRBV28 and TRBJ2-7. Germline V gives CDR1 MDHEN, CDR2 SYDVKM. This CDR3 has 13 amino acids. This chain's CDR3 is CASSLRSSYEQYF. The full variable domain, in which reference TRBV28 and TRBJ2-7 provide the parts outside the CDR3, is DVKVTQSSRYLVKRTGEKVFLECVQDMDHENMFWYRQDPGLGLRLIYFSYDVKMKEKGDIPEGYSVSREKKERFSLILESASTNQTSMYLCASSLRSSYEQYFGPGTRLTVT.

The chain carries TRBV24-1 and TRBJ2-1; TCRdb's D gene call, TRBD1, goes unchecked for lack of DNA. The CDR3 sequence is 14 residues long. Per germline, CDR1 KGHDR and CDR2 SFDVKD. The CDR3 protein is CATSDKTAVHEQFF.

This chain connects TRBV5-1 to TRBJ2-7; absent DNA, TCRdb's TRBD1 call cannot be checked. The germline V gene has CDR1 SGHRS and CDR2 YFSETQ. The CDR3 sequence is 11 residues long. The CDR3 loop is CASSTGVEQYF.

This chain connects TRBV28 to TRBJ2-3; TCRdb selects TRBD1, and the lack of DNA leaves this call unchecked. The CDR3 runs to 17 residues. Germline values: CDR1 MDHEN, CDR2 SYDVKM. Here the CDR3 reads CASSDEDPGTPADTQYF.

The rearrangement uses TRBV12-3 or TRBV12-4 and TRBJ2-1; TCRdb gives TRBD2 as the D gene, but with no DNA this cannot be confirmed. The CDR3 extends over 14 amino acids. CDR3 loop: CASRDFSPYNEQFF.

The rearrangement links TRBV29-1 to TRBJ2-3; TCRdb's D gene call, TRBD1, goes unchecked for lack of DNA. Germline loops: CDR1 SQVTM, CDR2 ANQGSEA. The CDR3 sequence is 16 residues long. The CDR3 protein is CSVEDQLGQSTDTQYF.

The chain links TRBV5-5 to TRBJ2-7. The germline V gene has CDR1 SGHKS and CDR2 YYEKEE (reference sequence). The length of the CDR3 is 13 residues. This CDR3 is CASSLWDSYEQYF.

The CDR3 sequence: CASRLDRTDYEQYF. The rearrangement links TRBV5-5 to TRBJ2-7. This CDR3 spans 14 amino acids. The germline gives CDR1 SGHKS, CDR2 YYEKEE (reference sequence).

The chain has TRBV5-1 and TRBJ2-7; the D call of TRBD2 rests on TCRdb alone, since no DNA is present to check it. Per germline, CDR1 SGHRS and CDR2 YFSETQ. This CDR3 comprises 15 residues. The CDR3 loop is CASSPTAGGSYEQYF.

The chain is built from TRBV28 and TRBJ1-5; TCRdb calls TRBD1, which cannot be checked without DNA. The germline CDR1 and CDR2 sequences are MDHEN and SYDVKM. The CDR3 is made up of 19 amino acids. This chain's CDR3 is CASSLPRTGVRGSNQPQHF.

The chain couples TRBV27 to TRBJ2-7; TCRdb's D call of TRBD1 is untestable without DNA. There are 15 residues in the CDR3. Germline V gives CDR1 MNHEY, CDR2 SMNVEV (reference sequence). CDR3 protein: CASSHGRAPTYEQYF.

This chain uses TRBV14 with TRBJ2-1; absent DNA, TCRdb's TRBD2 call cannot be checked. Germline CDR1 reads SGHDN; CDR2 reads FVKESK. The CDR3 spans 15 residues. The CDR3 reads CASSQISGSYNEQFF.

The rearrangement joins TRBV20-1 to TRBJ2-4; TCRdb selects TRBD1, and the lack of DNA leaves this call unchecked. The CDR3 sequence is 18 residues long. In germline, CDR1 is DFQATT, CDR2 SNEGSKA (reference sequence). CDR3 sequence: CSARDFGEGALAKNIQYF.

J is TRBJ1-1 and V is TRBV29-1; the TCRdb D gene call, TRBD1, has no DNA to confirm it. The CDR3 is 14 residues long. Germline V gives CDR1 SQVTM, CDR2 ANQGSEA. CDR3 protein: CSVEVPLGNTEAFF.

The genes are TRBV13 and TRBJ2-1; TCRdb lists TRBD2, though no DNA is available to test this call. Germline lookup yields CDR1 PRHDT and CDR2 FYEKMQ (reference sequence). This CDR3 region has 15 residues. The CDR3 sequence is CASSFTSGRSNEQFF.

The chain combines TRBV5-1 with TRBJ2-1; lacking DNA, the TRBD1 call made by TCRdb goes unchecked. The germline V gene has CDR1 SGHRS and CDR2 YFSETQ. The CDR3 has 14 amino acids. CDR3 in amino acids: CASSSRTGGNEQFF.

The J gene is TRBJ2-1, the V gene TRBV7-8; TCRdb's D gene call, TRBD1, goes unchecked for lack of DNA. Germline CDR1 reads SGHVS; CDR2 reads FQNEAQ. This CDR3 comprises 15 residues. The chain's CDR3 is CASSLLGQAYNEQFF.

The CDR3 protein is CAILTSGGANEQFF. The chain joins TRBV10-3 to TRBJ2-1; TCRdb calls TRBD2, which cannot be checked without DNA. Germline CDR1 and CDR2: ENHRY and SYGVKD. The CDR3 is made up of 14 amino acids.

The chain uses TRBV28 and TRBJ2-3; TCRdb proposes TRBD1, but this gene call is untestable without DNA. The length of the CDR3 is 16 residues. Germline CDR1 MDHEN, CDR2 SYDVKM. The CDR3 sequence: CASSLRGRGKTDTQYF.

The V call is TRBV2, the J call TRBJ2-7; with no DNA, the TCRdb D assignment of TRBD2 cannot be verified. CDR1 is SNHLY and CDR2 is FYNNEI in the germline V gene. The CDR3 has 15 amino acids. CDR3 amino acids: CASSGPGTIDYEQYF.

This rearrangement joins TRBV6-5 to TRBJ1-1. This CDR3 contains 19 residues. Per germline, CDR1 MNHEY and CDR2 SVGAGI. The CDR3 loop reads CASSYSLRQGGVVNTEAFF.